One T cell receptor beta chain is described in this entry. No cognate antigen has been identified for it. Base qualities were left out, and no much larger clone turns up one base away. Genomic DNA was extracted from sorted cells for sequencing of the TCRbeta CDR3 region. The immunoSEQ Assay was used to sequence the TCRbeta CDR3 regions. In its TCRdb copy, this immuneACCESS table keeps in-frame sequences only and misses some clones. Where compared with another copy, unresolved V genes explain less than half of these, and the others have no known cause. The sample includes fewer than 25,000 clones, with roughly 80% observed a single time. Under 25% of the sample comes from the top ten. The data were obtained in a study of OX40 agonist ivuxolimab in advanced cancers. Regarding the research as a whole: Ivuxolimab was an agonistic, fully human IgG2 monoclonal antibody directed against OX40 (CD134), a costimulatory receptor. Intravenous ivuxolimab was administered to patients every 2 weeks at six dose levels: 0.01, 0.1, 0.3, 1.5, 3 and 10 mg/kg. Of the roughly 50 dose-escalation patients, hepatocellular carcinoma was present in about 20, melanoma in approximately 15, renal cell carcinoma in 9 and head and neck cancer in 9. The paper covers the monotherapy dose-escalation part of the phase I ivuxolimab trial, which included N of about 50 patients. In the dose-escalation cohort, around four fifths of patients were male, and the mean age was approximately 55 years, with a range of about 23 to 85. The point of sequencing TCRbeta in the periphery was to test whether ivuxolimab changed TCR sequence diversity and drove clonal T-cell expansion. Prior anti-PD-1, anti-PD-L1 or anti-CTLA-4 therapy was permitted, and checkpoint inhibitors had been received by under 50% of dose-escalation patients. Partial responses were achieved by three dose-escalation patients, of whom one had hepatocellular carcinoma and two had cutaneous melanoma. Here is what the overall study found, with its caveats: After ivuxolimab, expanded clones were on average more numerous among CD8+ T cells than among CD4+ T cells. At doses of 0.1 to 3.0 mg/kg, clonal expansion of both CD4+ and CD8+ T cells in blood was seen between baseline and week 6. Partial responders in the 0.1-3.0 mg/kg groups had among the lowest normalized peripheral clonal expansion, especially among CD8+ T cells. The antigen specificity of the peripheral T cells that underwent clonal expansion was not determined. Low levels of normalized T-cell clonal expansion were also seen in some patients who did not respond.

The CDR3 has 13 amino acids, counting the end cysteine and phenylalanine. Here the CDR3 DNA is all that survives: 39 bases in frame from base 1. CDR1 and CDR2 were assigned from the germline V gene as MDHEN and SYDVKM. Cut back by 5 bases and 6 bases, the V and J ends lie 14 bases apart. Patients with autoimmune disease history or receiving systemic immunosuppression were excluded from the trial. Peripheral blood for TCR sequencing was collected from all dose cohorts at baseline, on cycle 4 day 1, and on cycle 7 day 1. The samples were taken from a phase I, first-in-human, multicenter, open-label dose-escalation trial of ivuxolimab. The trial enrolled adults with locally advanced or metastatic head and neck squamous cell, hepatocellular, melanoma or renal cell carcinoma. CD4+ and CD8+ T cells were sorted separately from peripheral blood before TCR sequencing.

The sample here was CD4+ or CD8+ T cells sorted from blood, taken in a trial of the OX40 agonist ivuxolimab. The TCR originated in an adult with an advanced solid tumor such as melanoma, head and neck, liver or kidney cancer. Recombination joined TRBV28 with TRBJ2-7; TRBD2 might be the D gene, on 5 matching bases. The nucleotide sequence is TGTGCCAGCAGTAGGCCCACACGGGGCGAGCAGTACTTC. It is translated as CASSRPTRGEQYF.